The present entry profiles one T cell receptor beta chain with its context. These data are taken from a study of blood T cell repertoires in COVID-19. Repertoires were generated with immunoSEQ multiplex PCR, while TCRdb's copy carries only in-frame clones and drops some. The data show about 350,000 clones, 70% to 90% seen once. Cohort 3 recovery required two negative PCRs, clearance, or symptom resolution. V was pared by 4 bases and J by 6 bases, with 17 bases between. The CDR3 sequence is 15 residues long. Germline-derived CDR1 and CDR2 are SGHKS and YYEKEE (reference sequence). This chain joins TRBV5-5 and TRBJ1-5; D ambiguous. Sequencing used PBMCs or T cells enriched from blood (not recorded which). This sequence originates from a woman aged 25 to 39 who had recovered from COVID-19. CDR3 region: CASSRERGNSQPQHF. In DNA form, the CDR3 reads TGTGCCAGCAGCCGAGAGCGGGGTAATAGTCAGCCCCAGCATTTT.